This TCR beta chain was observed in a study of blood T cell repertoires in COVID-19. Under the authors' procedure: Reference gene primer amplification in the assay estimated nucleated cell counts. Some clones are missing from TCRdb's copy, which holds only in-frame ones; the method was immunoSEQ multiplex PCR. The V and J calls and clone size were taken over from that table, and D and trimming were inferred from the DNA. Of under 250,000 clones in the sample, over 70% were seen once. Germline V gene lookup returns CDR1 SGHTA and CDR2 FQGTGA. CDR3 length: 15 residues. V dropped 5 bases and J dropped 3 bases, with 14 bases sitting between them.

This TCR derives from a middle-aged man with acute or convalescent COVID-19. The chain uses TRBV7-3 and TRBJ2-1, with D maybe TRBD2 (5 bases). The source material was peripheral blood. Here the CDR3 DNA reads TGTGCCAGCAGCCCTAGCCCCTCTTACTACAATGAGCAGTTCTTC. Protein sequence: CASSPSPSYYNEQFF.